These 7 T cell receptor beta chains were all obtained from the same sample, sequenced in a study of CD8+ T cells in alopecia areata. Sequencing relied on a cDNA template that was reverse transcribed from extracted RNA. Data came from immunoSEQ multiplex PCR; TCRdb stores just in-frame clones and leaves some out. The table lists 170,000 or so clones, just over 65% of them singletons. Treatment of the sample: oral pan-JAK inhibitor, 5-10 mg twice daily. This material consisted of CD4+ T cells sorted from blood, taken at week 4, from a patient treated with tofacitinib. The receptors come from a human donor with alopecia areata.

The chain has TRBV7-9 and TRBJ2-7; D is unresolved. Trimming took 1 base from V and 7 from J, leaving 14 bases between them. Germline V CDR1 and CDR2: SEHNR, FQNEAQ (reference sequence). There are 14 residues in the CDR3. CDR3 loop: CASSLGAQLGEQYF. As DNA, the CDR3 is TGTGCCAGCAGCTTAGGGGCCCAACTCGGGGAGCAGTACTTC.

The chain has TRBV20-1 and TRBJ2-7, with D perhaps matching TRBD1 (6 bases). The germline V and J ends were trimmed by 6 bases and 4 bases, with 7 bases remaining between them. Germline CDR1 DFQATT, CDR2 SNEGSKA (reference sequence). This CDR3 region has 10 residues. The CDR3 loop is CSAQGYEQYF. The CDR3 bases are TGCAGTGCACAGGGATACGAGCAGTACTTC.

This clone has just a few counts. The chain recombines TRBV6-6 with TRBJ2-1; perhaps TRBD2 as D (6 bases). This CDR3 region has 11 residues. Trimming left V 6 bases short and J 10 bases short, with 10 bases between. Germline CDR1 is MNHNY and CDR2 is SVGAGI (reference sequence). CDR3 in amino acids: CASSRREEQFF. In DNA, the CDR3 is TGTGCCAGCAGCCGTCGGGAGGAGCAGTTCTTC.

This rearrangement joins TRBV30 to TRBJ1-2, with D possibly TRBD1 on 6 matching bases. This CDR3 contains 12 residues. V was pared by 8 bases and J by 8 bases, with 18 bases between. Germline V gene sequence: CDR1 GTSNPN, CDR2 SVGIG (reference sequence). CDR3 coding DNA: TGTGCCCAGAGGGGGGTTTTGCGAGGCTACACCTTC. It specifies CAQRGVLRGYTF. Full variable domain (rest looked up from reference TRBV30 and TRBJ1-2): SQTIHQWPATLVQPVGSPLSLECTVEGTSNPNLYWYRQAAGRGLQLLFYSVGIGQISSEVPQNLSASRPQDRQFILSSKKLLLSDSGFYLCAQRGVLRGYTFGSGTRLTVV.

The chain joins TRBV29-1 to TRBJ1-1; no definite D call. Germline CDR1 reads SQVTM; CDR2 reads ANQGSEA. V dropped 1 base and J dropped 0 bases, with 9 bases sitting between them. The CDR3 extends over 14 amino acids. The CDR3 loop is CSVEVRQLNTEAFF. CDR3 DNA: TGCAGCGTTGAAGTACGCCAGTTGAACACTGAAGCTTTCTTT.

This clone was seen a handful of times. The chain links TRBV30 to TRBJ1-1, with a tentative D call TRBD1 (6 bases). Germline CDR1 GTSNPN, CDR2 SVGIG (reference sequence). The CDR3 runs to 17 residues. The germline V and J ends were trimmed by 2 bases and 0 bases, with 19 bases remaining between them. CDR3: CAWSPLGAVRLNTEAFF. DNA for the CDR3: TGTGCCTGGAGTCCCCTGGGGGCGGTCAGGCTGAACACTGAAGCTTTCTTT.

The chain couples TRBV4-1 to TRBJ2-5; 8 positions match TRBD1. The germline gives CDR1 MGHRA, CDR2 YSYEKL. This CDR3 is built from 15 residues. The V gene end was trimmed by 1 base and the J gene end by 5 bases; junction bases not matched to a gene: 6. The CDR3 DNA reads as TGCGCCAGCAGCCAAGCGACAGGGGATAGGGAGACCCAGTACTTC. It yields the protein CASSQATGDRETQYF.